Following are 8 T cell receptor beta chains from one sample sequenced in a study of cytomegalovirus exposure and HLA in healthy donors. Primers: 60 Vbeta forward and 13 Jbeta reverse. Method: immunoSEQ multiplex PCR; TCRdb's copy keeps in-frame clones and lacks some. The profile shows 200,000 to 250,000 clones, 65% to 80% of them singletons. The sample consisted of PBMCs. These receptor sequences come from a man aged 45-65 years in good health and CMV-seronegative.

The V gene is TRBV27, the J gene TRBJ2-3; no reliable D call. CDR3 length: 15 amino acids. The ends were cut back, 6 bases at V and 2 bases at J, with 15 bases in the middle. Germline loops: CDR1 MNHEY, CDR2 SMNVEV (reference sequence). The CDR3 reads CASSQLRRNTDTQYF. CDR3 coding DNA: TGTGCCAGCAGCCAACTGAGGCGAAACACAGATACGCAGTATTTT.

The chain has TRBV5-1 and TRBJ2-3, with a possible D match to TRBD1 (5 bases). Germline V CDR1 and CDR2: SGHRS, YFSETQ. V lost 2 bases and J lost 4, with 5 bases in between. The CDR3 has 12 amino acids. Here the CDR3 DNA reads TGCGCCAGCAGCTTAGGGGCAGATACGCAGTATTTT. It translates to CASSLGADTQYF.

The rearrangement links TRBV12-2 to TRBJ2-3; the listed D gene, TRBD2, was not tested against the DNA. TRBV12-2 is deemed a pseudogene. CDR3 size: 19 residues. The CDR3 region is CASRSSGREGGNSTDTQYF. The CDR3 DNA sequence: TGTGCAAGTCGCTCAAGCGGGAGAGAGGGCGGGAATAGCACAGATACGCAGTATTTT.

The chain carries TRBV4-1 and TRBJ1-4; 9 nucleotides match TRBD1. The length of the CDR3 is 14 residues. In germline, CDR1 is MGHRA, CDR2 YSYEKL. Trimming cost V 3 bases and J 4 bases; bases outside gene matches: 0. The CDR3 nucleotides read TGCGCCAGCAGCCAGACAGGGGGTAATGAAAAACTGTTTTTT. Translation: CASSQTGGNEKLFF.

This clone was counted ten times or more. The rearrangement links TRBV30 to TRBJ2-7; D perhaps matches TRBD1 (6 bases). Germline lookup yields CDR1 GTSNPN and CDR2 SVGIG (reference sequence). Between the trimmed V and J ends, which lost 3 bases and 3 bases, there was a span of 18 bases. CDR3 size: 15 residues. This CDR3 is CAWSDFRDIGYEQYF. CDR3 sequence (DNA): TGTGCCTGGAGCGATTTCAGGGACATCGGCTACGAGCAGTACTTC. The full variable domain, in which reference TRBV30 and TRBJ2-7 provide the parts outside the CDR3, is SQTIHQWPATLVQPVGSPLSLECTVEGTSNPNLYWYRQAAGRGLQLLFYSVGIGQISSEVPQNLSASRPQDRQFILSSKKLLLSDSGFYLCAWSDFRDIGYEQYFGPGTRLTVT.

Regarding this clone: At one of its ends the junction is not consistent with the germline gene, which may arise from a read error. The chain carries TRBV7-7 and TRBJ2-6; a weak D match, TRBD1 (7 bases). The CDR3 covers 19 residues. CDR1 is SSHAT, CDR2 FNYEAQ, per germline (reference sequence). The CDR3 sequence is CASSAPPTGTLRGANVLTF. The DNA of the CDR3 is TGTGCTAGCAGCGCTCCTCCGACAGGGACTCTAAGAGGGGCCAACGTCCTGACTTTC. The whole variable domain, filled in from reference TRBV7-7 and TRBJ2-6, reads GAGVSQSPRYKVTKRGQDVTLRCDPISSHATLYWYQQALGQGPEFLTYFNYEAQPDKSGLPSDRFSAERPEGSISTLTIQRTEQRDSAMYRCASSAPPTGTLRGANVLTFGAGSRLTVL.

Only a few counts were recorded for this clone. The chain carries TRBV2 and TRBJ2-3; perhaps TRBD1 as D (5 bases). This CDR3 comprises 13 residues. CDR1 and CDR2 from the germline V gene are SNHLY and FYNNEI. Trimming took 5 bases from V and 4 from J, leaving 10 bases between them. For the CDR3, the DNA is TGTGCCAGCAGTAACCAAGGGGCAGATACGCAGTATTTT. Its translation is CASSNQGADTQYF.

V is TRBV6-5 and J is TRBJ2-1; D unresolved. CDR1 and CDR2 from the germline V gene are MNHEY and SVGAGI. The ends were cut back, 5 bases at V and 5 bases at J, with 13 bases in the middle. The CDR3 is 14 amino acids. The CDR3 loop reads CASSERLRNNEQFF. In DNA form, the CDR3 reads TGTGCCAGCAGTGAACGCCTGCGCAACAATGAGCAGTTCTTC.